What follows is one T cell receptor beta chain and its context. Its specificity is not known. The sample comes from a study of T-cell reconstitution after alpha-beta-depleted transplantation in children. Study-wide points: Some patients' high day-60 TCRbeta diversity was traced to surviving recipient T cells and thymic progenitors.

Preparation of the TCRbeta library was carried out with unique molecular identifiers. Using its own MiXCR run on the PCR reads, TCRdb lists one record per CDR3 protein. The top ten hold 51% of the sample, which has approximately 82,000 distinct CDR3 sequences, 18% seen once. Germline assignment: CDR1 KGHDR and CDR2 SFDVKD. The CDR3 loop spans 15 amino acids. V gave up 1 base and J gave up 1 base; unmatched junction bases: 1. The chain links TRBV24-1 to TRBJ2-5; 8 nucleotides match TRBD1. The sequences come from PBMCs, mostly from graft donor cells, collected 360 days after TCRalphabeta/CD19-depleted stem cell transplant. The receptor was derived from a male patient under 10 years old who had a stem cell transplant for acute lymphoblastic leukemia, so the T cells may come from the graft donor. DNA for the CDR3: TGTGCCACCAGTGATTTTGGGACAGGCCAAGAGACCCAGTACTTC. This gives the protein CATSDFGTGQETQYF.